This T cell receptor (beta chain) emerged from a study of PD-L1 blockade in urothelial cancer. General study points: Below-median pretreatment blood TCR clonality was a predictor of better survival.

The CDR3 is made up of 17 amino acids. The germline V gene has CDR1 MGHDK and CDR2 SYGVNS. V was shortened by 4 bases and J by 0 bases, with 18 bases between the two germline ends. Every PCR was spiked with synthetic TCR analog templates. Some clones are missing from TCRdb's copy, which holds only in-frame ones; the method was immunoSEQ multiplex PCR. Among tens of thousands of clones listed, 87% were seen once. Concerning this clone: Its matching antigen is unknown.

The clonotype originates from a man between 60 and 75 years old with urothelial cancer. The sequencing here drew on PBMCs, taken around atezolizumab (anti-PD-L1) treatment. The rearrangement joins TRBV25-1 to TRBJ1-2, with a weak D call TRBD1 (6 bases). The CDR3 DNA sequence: TGTGCCAGCAGTGCGCACGCGGGGGCAGCGTCTAACTATGGCTACACCTTC. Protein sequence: CASSAHAGAASNYGYTF.